This T cell receptor (beta chain) is from a study of blood T cell repertoires in COVID-19. Study at large: The United States, Italy and Spain supplied acute and convalescent COVID-19 samples. In each case, the material was cDNA or gDNA derived from T cells, B-cell-depleted T cells, or PBMCs.

Trimming shortened V by 4 bases and J by 4 bases, and 10 bases separated the two germline ends. The CDR3 has 13 residues. In the original processing: Amplification of reference gene primers provided the estimated nucleated cell counts. Repertoires were generated with immunoSEQ multiplex PCR, while TCRdb's copy carries only in-frame clones and drops some. The V and J calls and clone size come from that table; D and trimming were worked out from the DNA. The sample holds 300,000 to 400,000 clones; approximately 88% are singletons and the top ten take approximately 3%. Enrolled during active infection, Seattle patients were then followed longitudinally.

The rearrangement uses TRBV12-3 or TRBV12-4 and TRBJ1-2; no clear D. This TCR came from a woman aged 25 to 39 with COVID-19, enrolled during active disease. Sequenced material: peripheral blood. The CDR3: CASSSGAGYGYTF. In nucleotides, the CDR3 is TGTGCCAGCAGTTCGGGAGCGGGCTATGGCTACACCTTC.